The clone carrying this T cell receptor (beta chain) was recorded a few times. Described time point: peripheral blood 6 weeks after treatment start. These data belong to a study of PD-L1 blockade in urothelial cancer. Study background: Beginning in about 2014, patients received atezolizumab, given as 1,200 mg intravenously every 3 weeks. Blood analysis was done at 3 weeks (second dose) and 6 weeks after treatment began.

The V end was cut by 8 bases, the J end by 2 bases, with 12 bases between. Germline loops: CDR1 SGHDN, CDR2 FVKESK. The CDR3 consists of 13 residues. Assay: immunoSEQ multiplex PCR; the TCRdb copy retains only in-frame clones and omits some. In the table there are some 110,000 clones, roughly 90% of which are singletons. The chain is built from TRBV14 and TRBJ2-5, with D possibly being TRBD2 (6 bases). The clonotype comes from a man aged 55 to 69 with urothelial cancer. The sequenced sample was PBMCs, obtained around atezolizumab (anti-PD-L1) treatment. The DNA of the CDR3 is TGTGCCAGCCGCCGGGACTTTCAAGAGACCCAGTACTTC. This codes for CASRRDFQETQYF. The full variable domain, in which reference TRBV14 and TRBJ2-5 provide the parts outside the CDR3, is EAGVTQFPSHSVIEKGQTVTLRCDPISGHDNLYWYRRVMGKEIKFLLHFVKESKQDESGMPNNRFLAERTGGTYSTLKVQPAELEDSGVYFCASRRDFQETQYFGPGTRLLVL.